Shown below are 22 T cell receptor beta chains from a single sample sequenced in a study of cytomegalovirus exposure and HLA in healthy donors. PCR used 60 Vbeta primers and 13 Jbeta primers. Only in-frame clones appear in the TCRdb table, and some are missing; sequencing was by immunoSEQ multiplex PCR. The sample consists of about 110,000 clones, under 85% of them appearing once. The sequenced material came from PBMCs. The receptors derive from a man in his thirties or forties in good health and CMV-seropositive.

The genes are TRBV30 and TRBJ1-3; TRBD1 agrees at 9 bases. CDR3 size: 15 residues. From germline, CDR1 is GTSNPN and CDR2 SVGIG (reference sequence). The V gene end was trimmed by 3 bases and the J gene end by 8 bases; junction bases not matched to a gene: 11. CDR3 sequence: CAWRTPRTGVHTIYF. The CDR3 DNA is TGTGCCTGGAGGACTCCCAGGACAGGGGTGCACACCATATATTTT.

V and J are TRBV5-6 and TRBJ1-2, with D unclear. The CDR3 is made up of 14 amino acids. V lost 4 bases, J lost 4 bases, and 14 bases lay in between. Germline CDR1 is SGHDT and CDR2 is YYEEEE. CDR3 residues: CASSPYEGLYGYTF. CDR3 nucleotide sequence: TGTGCCAGCAGCCCCTACGAAGGACTCTATGGCTACACCTTC.

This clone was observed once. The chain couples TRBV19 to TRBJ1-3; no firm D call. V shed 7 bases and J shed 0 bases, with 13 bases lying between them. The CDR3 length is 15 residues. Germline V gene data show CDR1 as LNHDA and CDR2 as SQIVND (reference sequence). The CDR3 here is CASKRERYSGNTIYF. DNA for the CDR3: TGTGCCAGTAAGAGGGAGCGATACTCTGGAAACACCATATATTTT.

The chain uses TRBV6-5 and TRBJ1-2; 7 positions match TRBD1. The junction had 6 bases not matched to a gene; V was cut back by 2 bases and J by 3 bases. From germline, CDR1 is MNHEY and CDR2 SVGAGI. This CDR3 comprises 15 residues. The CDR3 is CASSYLTGRDYGYTF. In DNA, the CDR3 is TGTGCCAGCAGTTACCTGACAGGGCGTGACTATGGCTACACCTTC.

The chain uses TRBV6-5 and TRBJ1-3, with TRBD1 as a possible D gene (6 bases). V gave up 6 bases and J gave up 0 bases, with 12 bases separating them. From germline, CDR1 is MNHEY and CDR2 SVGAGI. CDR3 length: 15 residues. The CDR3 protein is CASSPDSTSGNTIYF. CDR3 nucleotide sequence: TGTGCCAGCAGCCCGGACAGTACCTCTGGAAACACCATATATTTT.

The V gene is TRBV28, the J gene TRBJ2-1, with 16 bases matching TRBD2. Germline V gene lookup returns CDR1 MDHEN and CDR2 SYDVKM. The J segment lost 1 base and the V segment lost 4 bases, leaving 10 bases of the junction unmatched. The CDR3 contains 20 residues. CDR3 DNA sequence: TGTGCCAGCAGTTCCGGGACTAGCGGGGGGGCCGGAAAGTCCTACAATGAGCAGTTCTTC. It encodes CASSSGTSGGAGKSYNEQFF.

CDR3 nucleotide sequence: TGTGCCAGCAGAACACAGGGAGGCACAGATACGCAGTATTTT. Amino acids: CASRTQGGTDTQYF. The chain joins TRBV6-1 to TRBJ2-3; tentatively, D is TRBD1 (6 bases). The germline V gene has CDR1 MNHNS and CDR2 SASEGT. Trimming removed 6 bases from V and 1 base from J, with 11 bases in between. The CDR3 extends over 14 amino acids.

DNA for the CDR3: TGCGCCAGCAGCCAAGGGGGCCCGGCGACCCCGGCTAGCTACACCTTC. Its protein is CASSQGGPATPASYTF. The rearrangement uses TRBV4-3 and TRBJ1-2; TRBD1 might be the D (5 bases). The germline V gene has CDR1 LGHNA and CDR2 YSLEER. The CDR3 extends over 16 amino acids. V lost 1 base, J lost 9 bases, and 21 bases lay in between.

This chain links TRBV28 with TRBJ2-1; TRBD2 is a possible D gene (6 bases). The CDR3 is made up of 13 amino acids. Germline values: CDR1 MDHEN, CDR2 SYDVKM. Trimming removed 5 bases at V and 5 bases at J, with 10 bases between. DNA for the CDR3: TGTGCCAGCAGTGAGGGACTTGACAATGAGCAGTTCTTC. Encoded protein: CASSEGLDNEQFF.

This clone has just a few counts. This CDR3 is CASSQDWQGKAFF. As DNA, the CDR3 is TGTGCCAGCAGCCAAGATTGGCAGGGGAAAGCTTTCTTT. The chain joins TRBV14 to TRBJ1-1; possible D gene TRBD1, 6 bases. This CDR3 comprises 13 residues. Germline V gene sequence: CDR1 SGHDN, CDR2 FVKESK. Trimming left V 0 bases short and J 9 bases short, with 11 bases between.

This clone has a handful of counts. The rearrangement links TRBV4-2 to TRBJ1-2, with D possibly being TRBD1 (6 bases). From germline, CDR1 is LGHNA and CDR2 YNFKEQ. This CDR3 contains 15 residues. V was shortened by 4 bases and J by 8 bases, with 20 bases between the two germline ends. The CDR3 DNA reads TGTGCCAGCAGCCCAGTAATCTCAGGGGTTGGGGGCTACACCTTC. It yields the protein CASSPVISGVGGYTF.

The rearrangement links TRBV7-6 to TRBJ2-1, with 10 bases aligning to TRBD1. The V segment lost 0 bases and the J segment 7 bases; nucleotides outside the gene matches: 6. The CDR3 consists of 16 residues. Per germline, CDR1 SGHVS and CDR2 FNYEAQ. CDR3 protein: CASSLARTGGRNEQFF. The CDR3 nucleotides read TGTGCCAGCAGCTTAGCCAGGACAGGGGGAAGGAATGAGCAGTTCTTC.

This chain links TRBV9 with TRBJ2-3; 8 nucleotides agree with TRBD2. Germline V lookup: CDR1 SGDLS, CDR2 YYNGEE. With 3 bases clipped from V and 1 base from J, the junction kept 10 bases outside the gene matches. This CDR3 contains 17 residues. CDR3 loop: CASSDRGGPHGTDTQYF. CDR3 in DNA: TGTGCCAGCAGCGATCGCGGGGGGCCGCATGGCACAGATACGCAGTATTTT.

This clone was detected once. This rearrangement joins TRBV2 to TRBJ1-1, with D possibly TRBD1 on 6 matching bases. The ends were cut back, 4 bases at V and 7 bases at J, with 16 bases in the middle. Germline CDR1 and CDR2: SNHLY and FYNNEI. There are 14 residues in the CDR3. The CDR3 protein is CASSVRGYSGEAFF. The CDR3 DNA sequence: TGTGCCAGCAGTGTGAGGGGGTACTCGGGTGAAGCTTTCTTT. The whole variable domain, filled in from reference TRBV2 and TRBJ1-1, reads EPEVTQTPSHQVTQMGQEVILRCVPISNHLYFYWYRQILGQKVEFLVSFYNNEISEKSEIFDDQFSVERPDGSNFTLKIRSTKLEDSAMYFCASSVRGYSGEAFFGQGTRLTVV.

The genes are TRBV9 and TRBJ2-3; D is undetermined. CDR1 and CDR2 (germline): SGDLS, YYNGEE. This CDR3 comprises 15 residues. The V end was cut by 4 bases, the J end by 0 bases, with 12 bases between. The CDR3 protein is CASSPFGHSTDTQYF. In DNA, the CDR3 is TGTGCCAGCAGCCCCTTTGGGCATAGCACAGATACGCAGTATTTT.

The CDR3 loop is CAWSIATGVCGYTF. CDR3 sequence (DNA): TGTGCCTGGAGTATTGCGACGGGGGTCTGTGGCTACACCTTC. The chain has TRBV30 and TRBJ1-2; tentative D call: TRBD1 (5 bases). CDR1 GTSNPN and CDR2 SVGIG come from the germline V gene (reference sequence). V was pared by 2 bases and J by 7 bases, with 17 bases between. The CDR3 is 14 amino acids.

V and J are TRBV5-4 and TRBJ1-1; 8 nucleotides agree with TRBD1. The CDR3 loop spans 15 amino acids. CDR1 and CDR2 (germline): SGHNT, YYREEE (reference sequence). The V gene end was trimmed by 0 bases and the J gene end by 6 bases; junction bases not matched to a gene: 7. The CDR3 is CASSLGQGALAEAFF. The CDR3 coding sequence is TGTGCCAGCAGCTTGGGGCAGGGGGCTCTCGCTGAAGCTTTCTTT.

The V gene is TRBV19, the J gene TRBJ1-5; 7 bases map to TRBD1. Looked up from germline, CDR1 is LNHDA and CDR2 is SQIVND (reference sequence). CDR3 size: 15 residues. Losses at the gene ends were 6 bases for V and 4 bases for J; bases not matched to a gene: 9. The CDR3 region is CASRSSGRGNQPQHF. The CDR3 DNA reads TGTGCCAGTAGATCGTCGGGCAGGGGGAATCAGCCCCAGCATTTT.

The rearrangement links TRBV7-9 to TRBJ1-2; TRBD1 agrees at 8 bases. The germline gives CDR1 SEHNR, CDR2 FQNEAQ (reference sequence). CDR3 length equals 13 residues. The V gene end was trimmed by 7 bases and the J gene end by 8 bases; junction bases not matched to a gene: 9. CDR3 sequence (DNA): TGTGCCAGCACCCTTACCACAGGGGGAGGCTACACCTTC. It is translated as CASTLTTGGGYTF.

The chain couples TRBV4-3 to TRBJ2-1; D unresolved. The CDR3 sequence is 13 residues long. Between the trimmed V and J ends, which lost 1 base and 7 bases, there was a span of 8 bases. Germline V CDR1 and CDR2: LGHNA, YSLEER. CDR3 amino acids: CASSQGVLNEQFF. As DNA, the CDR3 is TGCGCCAGCAGCCAAGGAGTCTTGAATGAGCAGTTCTTC.

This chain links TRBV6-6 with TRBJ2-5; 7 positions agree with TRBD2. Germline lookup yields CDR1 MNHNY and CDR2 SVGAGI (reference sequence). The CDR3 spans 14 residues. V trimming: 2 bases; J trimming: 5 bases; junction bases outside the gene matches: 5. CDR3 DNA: TGTGCCAGCAGTTACCAGCGGGGAGGGGAGACCCAGTACTTC. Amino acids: CASSYQRGGETQYF.

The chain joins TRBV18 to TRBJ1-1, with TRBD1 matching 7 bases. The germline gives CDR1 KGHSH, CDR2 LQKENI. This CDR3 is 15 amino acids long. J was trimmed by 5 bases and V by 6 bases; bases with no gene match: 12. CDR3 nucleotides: TGTGCCAGCTCGGAAAGAGGGACAGTGGGAACTGAAGCTTTCTTT. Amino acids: CASSERGTVGTEAFF.